What follows is one TCR beta chain and its context. Between the trimmed V and J ends, which lost 4 bases and 0 bases, there was a span of 16 bases. The CDR3 runs 16 residues. CDR1 is SGHVS and CDR2 is FNYEAQ in the germline V gene. Terminally differentiated effector memory CD45RA+ cells were left out of the naive CD8 fraction, which was CD45RO-negative and positively selected for CCR7. Donors comprised only Caucasian adults living in Nashville, Tennessee. This sample is drawn from a study of shared clonotypes between healthy human individuals. This table comes from immunoSEQ multiplex PCR, and its TCRdb copy is limited to in-frame clones, with some not included. The sample holds over 2 million clones, approximately 95% seen once.

The source of this sequence is a man aged 18 to 30 in good health. The V gene is TRBV7-6, the J gene TRBJ2-7; tentative D call: TRBD2 (6 bases). The sequencing sample was made of naive CD8+ T cells sorted from blood. CDR3 residues: CASSSEADGSSYEQYF. The CDR3 DNA reads TGTGCCAGCAGCTCGGAGGCAGACGGGAGCTCCTACGAGCAGTACTTC.